This T cell receptor beta chain was retrieved from a study of T cells in Graves' hyperthyroidism and ophthalmopathy. Source material for PBMCs was about 11 ml fresh peripheral blood. In its sample, this clonotype was seen a few times. The TCR beta CDR3 regions underwent amplification using RNA transcripts as the source. An initial round of RT-PCR targeting the TCR CDR3 relied on the HTBI primer set. A single record per CDR3 protein comes from TCRdb applying MiXCR to the multiplex PCR reads. Here the sample spans about 480,000 distinct CDR3 sequences, under 25% being singletons. The CDR3 length is 16 residues. The ends lost 3 bases at V and 5 bases at J; junction bases unmatched: 9.

This chain joins TRBV12-3 or TRBV12-4 and TRBJ2-1, with 8 bases matching TRBD2. The sequence was obtained from a woman in her sixties or seventies with Graves' ophthalmopathy. Sequencing used blood. The CDR3 region is CASSFGAAGADNEQFF. The CDR3 DNA sequence: TGTGCCAGCAGTTTTGGCGCAGCGGGAGCAGACAATGAGCAGTTCTTC.